This T cell receptor (beta chain) derives from a study of T-cell reconstitution after alpha-beta-depleted transplantation in children. Germline V gene data show CDR1 as SGHRS and CDR2 as YFSETQ. Between the trimmed V and J ends, which lost 4 bases and 0 bases, there was a span of 10 bases. The CDR3 totals 15 residues. Many counts were recorded for this clonotype. A TCRbeta library incorporating unique molecular identifiers was prepared. Each CDR3 protein is one row after TCRdb ran MiXCR on the PCR reads. The repertoire holds roughly 220,000 distinct CDR3 sequences, 9.7% seen once, with about 5% in the top ten.

The sequencing used PBMCs from the stem cell graft donor, collected from the stem cell graft. The sequence was collected from a human donor who donated a stem cell graft to a child with SCID. The chain uses TRBV5-1 and TRBJ2-2; D remains unclear. CDR3 loop: CASSPIEANTGELFF. The CDR3 DNA sequence: TGCGCCAGCAGCCCTATCGAGGCGAACACCGGGGAGCTGTTTTTT. Based on the CDR3 plus reference TRBV5-1 and TRBJ2-2, the full variable domain is KAGVTQTPRYLIKTRGQQVTLSCSPISGHRSVSWYQQTPGQGLQFLFEYFSETQRNKGNFPGRFSGRQFSNSRSEMNVSTLELGDSALYLCASSPIEANTGELFFGEGSRLTVL.